Listed here are 4 T cell receptor beta chains from one sample, sequenced in a study of post-analysis software for immune sequencing data (dated by TCRdb to the mid-2010s). The antigens of these receptors remain unknown. The library came from PCR. Sequenced on an Illumina HiSeq 2500. To reduce PCR and sequencing biases, unique molecular identifiers were built into the TCR beta cDNA libraries. The public reads were run again by TCRdb, first through fastp at Q25 and then through MiXCR, and only productive beta chains were kept. All rows with the same CDR3 protein become a single entry with the most common DNA and genes. The sample records approximately 730,000 distinct CDR3 sequences, 40% to 55% of which are singletons. The biggest ten clones account for roughly 4.9% of the sample. What the research found in general, with its limitations: Significantly higher frequencies in patients than in controls were found for roughly 5 TRBV segments, including TRBV5-6, TRBV5-1 and TRBV20-1.

Sequencing was performed on blood. Source of these receptors: a girl aged 10 to 17 with multiple sclerosis.

This rearrangement joins TRBV4-2 to TRBJ2-1, with 12 bases identical to TRBD2. The CDR3 runs to 16 residues. V dropped 2 bases and J dropped 8; count of bases not matched to a gene: 7. The germline V gene encodes CDR1 LGHNA and CDR2 YNFKEQ. The CDR3 sequence is CASSQWTSGTLDEQFF. CDR3 nucleotide sequence: TGTGCCAGCAGCCAATGGACTAGCGGGACTCTTGATGAGCAGTTCTTC.

This clonotype showed up just a few times. J is TRBJ1-1 and V is TRBV27; D may be TRBD1 (6 bases). This CDR3 has 13 amino acids. Germline values: CDR1 MNHEY, CDR2 SMNVEV (reference sequence). Trimming took 6 bases from V and 1 from J, leaving 9 bases between them. The CDR3 bases are TGTGCCAGCAGAAGGGGGAGGAACACTGAAGCTTTCTTT. Encoded protein: CASRRGRNTEAFF.

The gene calls are TRBV27 and TRBJ2-2; D unclear. The CDR3 length is 16 residues. V gave up 6 bases and J gave up 0 bases, with 14 bases separating them. Germline CDR1 reads MNHEY; CDR2 reads SMNVEV (reference sequence). This chain's CDR3 is CASSPFNPANTGELFF. CDR3 coding DNA: TGTGCCAGCAGCCCATTCAACCCGGCGAACACCGGGGAGCTGTTTTTT.

This clonotype has ten or more counts. The CDR3 DNA follows: TGCAGTGCTCCGGGACTAGCGGGTTACAATGAGCAGTTCTTC. Protein: CSAPGLAGYNEQFF. The chain uses TRBV20-1 and TRBJ2-1; 12 bases are shared with TRBD2. Germline V lookup: CDR1 DFQATT, CDR2 SNEGSKA (reference sequence). CDR3 length: 14 amino acids. The V segment lost 5 bases and the J segment 4 bases; nucleotides outside the gene matches: 3.